This entry is about one T cell receptor (beta chain). The entry originates in a study of T cell changes during pregnancy in multiple sclerosis. This CDR3 is built from 14 residues. V was cut by 4 bases and J by 9 bases, with 16 bases left in between. Germline lookup yields CDR1 MGHRA and CDR2 YSYEKL. The method was immunoSEQ multiplex PCR; TCRdb's version includes in-frame clones alone and lacks a portion of them. The table records 65,000 to 90,000 clones, approximately 92% of them present only once. Source: peripheral blood, taken in the third trimester of pregnancy. The clonotype comes from a female donor in good health, enrolled as a control in a pregnancy study. This chain uses TRBV4-1 with TRBJ2-1; TRBD2 is a possible D gene (6 bases). The CDR3 is CASSLGIRGTEQFF. In DNA form, the CDR3 reads TGCGCCAGCAGCCTTGGGATACGGGGGACTGAGCAGTTCTTC.